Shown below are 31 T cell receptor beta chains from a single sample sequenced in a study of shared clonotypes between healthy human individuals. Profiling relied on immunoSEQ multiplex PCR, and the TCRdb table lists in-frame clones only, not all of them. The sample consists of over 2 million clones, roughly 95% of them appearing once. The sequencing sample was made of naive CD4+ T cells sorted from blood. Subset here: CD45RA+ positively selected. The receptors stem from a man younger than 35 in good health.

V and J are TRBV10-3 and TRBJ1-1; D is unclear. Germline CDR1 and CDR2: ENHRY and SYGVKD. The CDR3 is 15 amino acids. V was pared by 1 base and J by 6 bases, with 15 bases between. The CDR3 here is CAISEFEVEGAEAFF. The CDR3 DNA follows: TGTGCCATCAGTGAGTTCGAAGTCGAGGGCGCTGAAGCTTTCTTT.

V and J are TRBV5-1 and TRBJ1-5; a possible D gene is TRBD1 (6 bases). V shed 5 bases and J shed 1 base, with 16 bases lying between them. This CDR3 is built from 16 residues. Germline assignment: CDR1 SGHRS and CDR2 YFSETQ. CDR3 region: CASRPPGRGSNQPQHF. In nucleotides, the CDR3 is TGCGCCAGCAGGCCCCCGGGCAGGGGAAGCAATCAGCCCCAGCATTTT.

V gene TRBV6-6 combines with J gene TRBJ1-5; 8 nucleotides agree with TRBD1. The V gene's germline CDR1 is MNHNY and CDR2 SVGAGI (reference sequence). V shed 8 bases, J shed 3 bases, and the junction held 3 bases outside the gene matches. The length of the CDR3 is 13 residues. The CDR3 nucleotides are TGTGCCAGCCGGGACAGGAACAATCAGCCCCAGCATTTT. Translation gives CASRDRNNQPQHF.

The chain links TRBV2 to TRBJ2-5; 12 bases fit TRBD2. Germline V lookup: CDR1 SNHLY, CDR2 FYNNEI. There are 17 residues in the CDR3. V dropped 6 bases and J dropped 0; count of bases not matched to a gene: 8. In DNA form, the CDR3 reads TGTGCCAGCAGGAGACTAGCGGGAGTTCTGTACCAAGAGACCCAGTACTTC. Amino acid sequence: CASRRLAGVLYQETQYF. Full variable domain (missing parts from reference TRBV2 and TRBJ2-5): EPEVTQTPSHQVTQMGQEVILRCVPISNHLYFYWYRQILGQKVEFLVSFYNNEISEKSEIFDDQFSVERPDGSNFTLKIRSTKLEDSAMYFCASRRLAGVLYQETQYFGPGTRLLVL.

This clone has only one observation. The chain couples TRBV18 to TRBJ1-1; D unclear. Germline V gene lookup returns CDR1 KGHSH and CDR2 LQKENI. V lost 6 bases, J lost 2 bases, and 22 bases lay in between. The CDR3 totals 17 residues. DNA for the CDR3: TGTGCCAGCTCTCCCAGAACGGCACTCCTATCAAACACTGAAGCTTTCTTT. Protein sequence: CASSPRTALLSNTEAFF.

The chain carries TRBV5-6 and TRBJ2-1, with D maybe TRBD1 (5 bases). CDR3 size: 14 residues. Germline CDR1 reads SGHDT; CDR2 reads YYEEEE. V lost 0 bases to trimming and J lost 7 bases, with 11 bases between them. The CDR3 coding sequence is TGTGCCAGCAGCTTGGAGCAGGGTGTGAATGAGCAGTTCTTC. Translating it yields CASSLEQGVNEQFF.

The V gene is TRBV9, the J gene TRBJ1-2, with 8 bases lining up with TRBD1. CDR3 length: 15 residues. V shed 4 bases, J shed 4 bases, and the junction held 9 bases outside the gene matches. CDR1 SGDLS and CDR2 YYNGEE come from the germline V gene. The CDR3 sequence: CASSTHQGAGYGYTF. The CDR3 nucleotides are TGTGCCAGCAGCACTCATCAGGGGGCAGGCTATGGCTACACCTTC.

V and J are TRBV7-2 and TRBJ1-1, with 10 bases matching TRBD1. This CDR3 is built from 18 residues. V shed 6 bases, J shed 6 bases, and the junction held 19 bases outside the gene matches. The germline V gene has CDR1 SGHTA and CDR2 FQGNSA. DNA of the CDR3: TGTGCCAGCAGACCTATTCCGGGACAGGGGACGTTTTACCCTGAAGCTTTCTTT. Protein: CASRPIPGQGTFYPEAFF.

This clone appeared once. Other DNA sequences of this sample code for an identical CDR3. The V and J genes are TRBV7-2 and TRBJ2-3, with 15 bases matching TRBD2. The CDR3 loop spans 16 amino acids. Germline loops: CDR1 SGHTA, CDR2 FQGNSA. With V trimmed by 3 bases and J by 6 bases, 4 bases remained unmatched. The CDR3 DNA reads TGTGCCAGCAGCTTGGCCGGGACTAGCGGGAGGGATACGCAGTATTTT. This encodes CASSLAGTSGRDTQYF.

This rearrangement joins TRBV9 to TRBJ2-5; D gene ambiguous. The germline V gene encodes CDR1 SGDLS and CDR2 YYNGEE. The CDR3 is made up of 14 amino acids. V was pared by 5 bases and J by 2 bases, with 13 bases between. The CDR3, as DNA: TGTGCCAGCAGTCGAGATGAGCGACAAGAGACCCAGTACTTC. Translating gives CASSRDERQETQYF.

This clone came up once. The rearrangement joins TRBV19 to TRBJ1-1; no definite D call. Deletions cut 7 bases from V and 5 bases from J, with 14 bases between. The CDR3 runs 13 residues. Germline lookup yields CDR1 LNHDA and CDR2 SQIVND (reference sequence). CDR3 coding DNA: TGTGCCAGTACCGACGTAGGAGGGACTGAAGCTTTCTTT. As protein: CASTDVGGTEAFF.

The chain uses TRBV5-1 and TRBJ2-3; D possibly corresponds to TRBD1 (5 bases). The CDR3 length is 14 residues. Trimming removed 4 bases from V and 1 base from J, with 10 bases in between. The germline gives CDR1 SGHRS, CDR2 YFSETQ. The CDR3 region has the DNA TGCGCCAGCAGCAAGGACACGGGCACAGATACGCAGTATTTT. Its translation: CASSKDTGTDTQYF. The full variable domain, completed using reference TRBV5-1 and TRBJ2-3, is KAGVTQTPRYLIKTRGQQVTLSCSPISGHRSVSWYQQTPGQGLQFLFEYFSETQRNKGNFPGRFSGRQFSNSRSEMNVSTLELGDSALYLCASSKDTGTDTQYFGPGTRLTVL.

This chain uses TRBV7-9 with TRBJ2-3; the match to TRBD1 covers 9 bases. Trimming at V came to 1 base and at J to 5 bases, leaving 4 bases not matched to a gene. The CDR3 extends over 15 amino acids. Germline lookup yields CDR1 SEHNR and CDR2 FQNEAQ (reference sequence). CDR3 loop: CASSLGDRVRDTQYF. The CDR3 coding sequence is TGTGCCAGCAGCTTAGGGGACAGGGTCAGAGATACGCAGTATTTT.

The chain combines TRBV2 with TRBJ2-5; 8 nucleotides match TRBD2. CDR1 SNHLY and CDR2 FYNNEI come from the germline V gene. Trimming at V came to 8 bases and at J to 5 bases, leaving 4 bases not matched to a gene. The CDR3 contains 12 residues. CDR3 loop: CASAGLGETQYF. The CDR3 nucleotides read TGTGCCAGCGCGGGACTAGGTGAGACCCAGTACTTC.

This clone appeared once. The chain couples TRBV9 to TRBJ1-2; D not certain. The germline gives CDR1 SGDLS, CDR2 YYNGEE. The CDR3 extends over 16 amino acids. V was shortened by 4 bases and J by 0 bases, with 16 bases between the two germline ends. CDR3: CASSPFFPGANYGYTF. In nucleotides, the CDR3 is TGTGCCAGCAGCCCATTTTTCCCCGGGGCTAACTATGGCTACACCTTC.

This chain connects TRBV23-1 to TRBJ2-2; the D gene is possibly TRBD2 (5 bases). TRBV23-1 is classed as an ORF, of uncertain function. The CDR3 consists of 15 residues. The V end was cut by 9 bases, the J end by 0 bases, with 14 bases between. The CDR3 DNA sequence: TGCGCCAGAGGATCGAGGGAACCGAACACCGGGGAGCTGTTTTTT. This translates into CARGSREPNTGELFF.

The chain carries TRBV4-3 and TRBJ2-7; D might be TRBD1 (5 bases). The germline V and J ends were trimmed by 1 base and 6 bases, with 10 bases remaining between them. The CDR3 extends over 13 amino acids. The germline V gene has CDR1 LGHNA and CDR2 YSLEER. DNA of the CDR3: TGCGCCAGCAGCCAAGTGACAGCCCTCGAGCAGTACTTC. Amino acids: CASSQVTALEQYF.

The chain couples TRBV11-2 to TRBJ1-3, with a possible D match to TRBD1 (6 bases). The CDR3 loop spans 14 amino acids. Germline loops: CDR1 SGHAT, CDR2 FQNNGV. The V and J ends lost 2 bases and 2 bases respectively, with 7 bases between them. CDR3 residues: CASSLRDTGNTIYF. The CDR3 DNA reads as TGTGCCAGCAGCTTAAGGGACACTGGAAACACCATATATTTT.

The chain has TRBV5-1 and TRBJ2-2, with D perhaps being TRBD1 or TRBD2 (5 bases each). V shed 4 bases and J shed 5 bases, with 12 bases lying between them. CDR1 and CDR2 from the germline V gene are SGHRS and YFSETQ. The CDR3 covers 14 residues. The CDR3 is CASSVGTKTGELFF. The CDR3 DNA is TGCGCCAGCAGCGTCGGGACCAAGACCGGGGAGCTGTTTTTT. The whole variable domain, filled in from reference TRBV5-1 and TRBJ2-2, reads KAGVTQTPRYLIKTRGQQVTLSCSPISGHRSVSWYQQTPGQGLQFLFEYFSETQRNKGNFPGRFSGRQFSNSRSEMNVSTLELGDSALYLCASSVGTKTGELFFGEGSRLTVL.

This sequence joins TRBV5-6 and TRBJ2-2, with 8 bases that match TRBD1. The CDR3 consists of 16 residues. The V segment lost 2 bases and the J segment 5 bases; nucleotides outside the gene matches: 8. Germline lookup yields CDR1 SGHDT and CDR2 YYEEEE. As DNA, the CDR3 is TGTGCCAGCAGCTTCCTTCAGGGGGCGAGGACCGGGGAGCTGTTTTTT. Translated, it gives CASSFLQGARTGELFF. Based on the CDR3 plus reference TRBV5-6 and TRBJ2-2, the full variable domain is DAGVTQSPTHLIKTRGQQVTLRCSPKSGHDTVSWYQQALGQGPQFIFQYYEEEERQRGNFPDRFSGHQFPNYSSELNVNALLLGDSALYLCASSFLQGARTGELFFGEGSRLTVL.

This chain's CDR3 is CASSEFEGENSPLHF. The CDR3 DNA is TGTGCCAGCAGTGAATTTGAGGGGGAAAATTCACCCCTCCACTTT. The chain couples TRBV25-1 to TRBJ1-6; weak D call: TRBD1 (6 bases). From germline, CDR1 is MGHDK and CDR2 SYGVNS. Trimming took off 1 base at V and 7 bases at J, with 11 bases between the two ends. This CDR3 has 15 amino acids.

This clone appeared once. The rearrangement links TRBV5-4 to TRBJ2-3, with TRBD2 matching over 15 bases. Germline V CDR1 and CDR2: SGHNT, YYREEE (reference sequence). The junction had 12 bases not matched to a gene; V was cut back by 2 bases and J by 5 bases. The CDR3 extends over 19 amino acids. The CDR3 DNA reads TGTGCCAGCAGCTTAGGACTAGCGGGGGGGCCGGGGGTAGGAGATACGCAGTATTTT. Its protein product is CASSLGLAGGPGVGDTQYF.

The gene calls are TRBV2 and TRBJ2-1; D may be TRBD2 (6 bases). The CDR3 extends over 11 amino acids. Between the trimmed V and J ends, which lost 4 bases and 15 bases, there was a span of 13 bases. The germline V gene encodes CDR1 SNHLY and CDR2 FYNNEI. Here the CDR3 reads CASSVGGRGFF. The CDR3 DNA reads TGTGCCAGCAGTGTCGGGGGTAGGGGGTTCTTC.

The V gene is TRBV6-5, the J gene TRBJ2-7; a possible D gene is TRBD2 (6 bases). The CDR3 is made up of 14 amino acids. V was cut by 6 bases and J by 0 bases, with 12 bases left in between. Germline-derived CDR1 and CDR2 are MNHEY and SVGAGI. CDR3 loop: CASSRGMTSYEQYF. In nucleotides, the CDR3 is TGTGCCAGCAGCCGGGGGATGACCTCCTACGAGCAGTACTTC.

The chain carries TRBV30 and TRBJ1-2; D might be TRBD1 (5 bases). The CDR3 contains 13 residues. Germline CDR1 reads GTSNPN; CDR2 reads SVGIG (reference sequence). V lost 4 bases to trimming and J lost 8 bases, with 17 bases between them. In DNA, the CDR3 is TGTGCCTGGACCGCGGGGGTCAACGCGGGCTACACCTTC. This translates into CAWTAGVNAGYTF.

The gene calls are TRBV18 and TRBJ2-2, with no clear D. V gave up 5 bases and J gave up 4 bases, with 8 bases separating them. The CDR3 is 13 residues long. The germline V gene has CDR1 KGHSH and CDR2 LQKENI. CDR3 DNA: TGTGCCAGCTCAGAACAAGCCACCGGGGAGCTGTTTTTT. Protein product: CASSEQATGELFF.

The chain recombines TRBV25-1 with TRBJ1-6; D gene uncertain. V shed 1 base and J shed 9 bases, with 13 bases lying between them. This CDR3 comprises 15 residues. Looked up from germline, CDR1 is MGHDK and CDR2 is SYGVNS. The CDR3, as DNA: TGTGCCAGCAGTGAATGGAGCAGCTCCGCTTCACCCCTCCACTTT. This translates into CASSEWSSSASPLHF.

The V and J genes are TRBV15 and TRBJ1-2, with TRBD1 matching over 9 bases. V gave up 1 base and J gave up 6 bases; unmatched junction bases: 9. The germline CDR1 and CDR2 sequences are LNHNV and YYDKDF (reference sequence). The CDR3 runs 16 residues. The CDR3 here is CATSRAWEGQGNGYTF. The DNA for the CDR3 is TGTGCCACCAGCAGAGCTTGGGAGGGACAGGGTAATGGCTACACCTTC.

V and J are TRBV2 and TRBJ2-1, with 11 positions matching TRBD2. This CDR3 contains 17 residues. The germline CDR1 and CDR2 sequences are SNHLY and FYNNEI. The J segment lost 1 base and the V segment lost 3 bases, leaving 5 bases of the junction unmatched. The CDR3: CASSEDVAGGSYNEQFF. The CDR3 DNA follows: TGTGCCAGCAGTGAGGACGTAGCGGGAGGGTCCTACAATGAGCAGTTCTTC.

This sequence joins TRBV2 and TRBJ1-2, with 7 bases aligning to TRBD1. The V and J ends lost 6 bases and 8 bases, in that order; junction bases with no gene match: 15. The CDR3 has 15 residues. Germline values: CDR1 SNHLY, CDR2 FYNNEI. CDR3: CASSAGTANLRGYTF. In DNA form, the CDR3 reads TGTGCCAGCAGCGCCGGGACAGCCAACCTGAGGGGCTACACCTTC.

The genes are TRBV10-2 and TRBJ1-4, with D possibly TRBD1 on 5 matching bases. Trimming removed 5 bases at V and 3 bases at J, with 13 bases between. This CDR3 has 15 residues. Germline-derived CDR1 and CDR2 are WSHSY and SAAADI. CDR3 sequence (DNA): TGCGCCAGCAGTCCCCCAGGGTTTGCTAATGAAAAACTGTTTTTT. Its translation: CASSPPGFANEKLFF.